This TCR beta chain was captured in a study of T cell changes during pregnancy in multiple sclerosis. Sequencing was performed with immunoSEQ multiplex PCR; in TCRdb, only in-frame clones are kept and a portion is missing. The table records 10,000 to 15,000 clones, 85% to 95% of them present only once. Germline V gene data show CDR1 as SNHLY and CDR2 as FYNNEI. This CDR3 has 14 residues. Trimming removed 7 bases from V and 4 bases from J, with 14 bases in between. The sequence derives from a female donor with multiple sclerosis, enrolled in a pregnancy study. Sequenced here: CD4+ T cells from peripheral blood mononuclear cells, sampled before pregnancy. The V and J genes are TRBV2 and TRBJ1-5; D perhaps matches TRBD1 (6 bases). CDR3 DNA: TGTGCCAGCACCCAGCGGGGGGCGAATCAGCCCCAGCATTTT. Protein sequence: CASTQRGANQPQHF.